Below, 6 T cell receptor beta chains from the same sample are listed, as sequenced in a study of T cells after yellow fever vaccination. Each CDR3 protein gets one entry after TCRdb re-called the 5' RACE reads with MiXCR. The sample has approximately 150,000 distinct CDR3 sequences, roughly 8.8% seen once. The starting material was CD8+ T cells sorted from PBMCs, obtained 45 days after the yellow fever booster vaccination. All receptors come from a man in his late teens or twenties who received the YFV17D yellow fever vaccine.

The chain's CDR3 is CASSYHGGRANTGELFF. CDR3 DNA sequence: TGTGCCAGCAGTTACCATGGGGGAAGGGCGAACACCGGGGAGCTGTTTTTT. The chain is built from TRBV6-2 or TRBV6-3 and TRBJ2-2, with D tentatively TRBD1 or TRBD2 (5 bases each). There are 17 residues in the CDR3. V was shortened by 2 bases and J by 0 bases, with 13 bases between the two germline ends. Germline V gene lookup returns CDR1 MNHEY and CDR2 SVGEGT.

The chain uses TRBV27 and TRBJ1-2; 8 bases are a match to TRBD1. With V trimmed by 4 bases and J by 4 bases, 2 bases remained unmatched. There are 13 residues in the CDR3. Germline CDR1 MNHEY, CDR2 SMNVEV (reference sequence). CDR3 residues: CASSYRGAYGYTF. CDR3 sequence (DNA): TGTGCCAGCAGTTACAGGGGGGCCTATGGCTACACCTTC.

This clonotype was seen ten or more times. The chain has TRBV4-1 and TRBJ2-7; TRBD1 agrees at 8 bases. V shed 1 base and J 5 bases; nucleotides not matched to a gene: 4. Per the germline V gene, CDR1 is MGHRA and CDR2 is YSYEKL. The CDR3 contains 14 residues. The CDR3 loop reads CASSQAPGGHEQYF. The CDR3 nucleotides are TGCGCCAGCAGCCAAGCGCCAGGGGGCCACGAGCAGTACTTC.

This clonotype was recorded a few times. The V gene is TRBV4-3, the J gene TRBJ2-1, with 8 bases fitting TRBD2. J was trimmed by 7 bases and V by 3 bases; bases with no gene match: 5. The germline CDR1 and CDR2 sequences are LGHNA and YSLEER. CDR3 length: 14 amino acids. Here the CDR3 reads CASSHYAGGNEQFF. DNA for the CDR3: TGCGCCAGCAGCCATTACGCGGGGGGAAATGAGCAGTTCTTC.

The chain employs TRBV6-5 and TRBJ2-5; D remains unclear. Germline CDR1 reads MNHEY; CDR2 reads SVGAGI. The CDR3 sequence is 13 residues long. Trimming stripped 0 bases from V and 5 bases from J, with 7 bases between. CDR3 coding DNA: TGTGCCAGCAGTTACTCCCTTGGGGAGACCCAGTACTTC. Its translation: CASSYSLGETQYF.

For the CDR3, the DNA is TGTGCCAGCGGAACTAGCGCCACCTACGAGCAGTACTTC. It encodes CASGTSATYEQYF. The chain is built from TRBV7-6 and TRBJ2-7; 7 nucleotides match TRBD2. The germline gives CDR1 SGHVS, CDR2 FNYEAQ. The CDR3 is 13 residues long. J lost 2 bases, V lost 8 bases, and 6 bases had no gene match.